Presented here are 9 T cell receptor beta chains from one specimen sequenced in a study of T cells after yellow fever vaccination. TCRdb re-derived calls from the 5' RACE reads in MiXCR, one entry per CDR3 protein. The table has approximately 510,000 distinct CDR3 sequences, roughly a fifth seen once. The sequencing here drew on PBMCs, taken roughly 20 days after the first yellow fever vaccination. These TCRs come from a man between 18 and 35 years old who received the YFV17D yellow fever vaccine.

This clonotype has just a few counts. The V and J genes are TRBV6-1 and TRBJ2-1; no reliable D call. The CDR3 spans 14 residues. V shed 5 bases and J shed 4 bases, with 12 bases lying between them. CDR1 and CDR2 from the germline V gene are MNHNS and SASEGT. CDR3 in DNA: TGTGCCAGCAGTCTCCTAGTGGGTTACAATGAGCAGTTCTTC. It encodes CASSLLVGYNEQFF.

Only a few counts were recorded for this clonotype. The chain is built from TRBV4-1 and TRBJ1-6; tentatively, D is TRBD1 (6 bases). V was cut by 0 bases and J by 4 bases, with 13 bases left in between. Germline V CDR1 and CDR2: MGHRA, YSYEKL. The CDR3 is 17 residues long. The CDR3 sequence is CASSQEHRTAYNSPLHF. As DNA, the CDR3 is TGCGCCAGCAGCCAAGAACACCGGACAGCGTATAATTCACCCCTCCACTTT.

This clonotype appeared a few times. The chain joins TRBV9 to TRBJ2-5; D not resolved. The CDR3 has 15 residues. V was cut by 0 bases and J by 2 bases, with 11 bases left in between. Germline CDR1 is SGDLS and CDR2 is YYNGEE. The CDR3 bases are TGTGCCAGCAGCGTAGATGGTGGGGAACAAGAGACCCAGTACTTC. This gives the protein CASSVDGGEQETQYF.

The sample holds many counts of this clonotype. The gene calls are TRBV10-2 and TRBJ2-5; tentative D call: TRBD2 (6 bases). This CDR3 is 15 amino acids long. Looked up from germline, CDR1 is WSHSY and CDR2 is SAAADI. The V end was cut by 4 bases, the J end by 7 bases, with 19 bases between. CDR3 residues: CASSAPGLGSGTQYF. CDR3 DNA sequence: TGCGCCAGCAGTGCTCCGGGACTGGGCTCAGGGACCCAGTACTTC.

This clonotype appeared a few times. This chain links TRBV6-5 with TRBJ1-2; tentative D call: TRBD1 (5 bases). V lost 2 bases and J 5 bases, leaving 9 bases between the germline ends. Germline-derived CDR1 and CDR2 are MNHEY and SVGAGI. CDR3 length: 13 amino acids. This CDR3 is CASSYGRQYGYTF. The CDR3 DNA is TGTGCCAGCAGTTACGGGAGACAGTATGGCTACACCTTC.

CDR3 DNA: TGTGCCAGCAGTAAAAAAAGAACAGGGTACAATCAGCCCCAGCATTTT. Protein product: CASSKKRTGYNQPQHF. The chain recombines TRBV12-3 or TRBV12-4 with TRBJ1-5, with D possibly TRBD1 on 6 matching bases. The CDR3 has 16 amino acids. V was trimmed by 5 bases and J by 3 bases, leaving 17 bases between them.

This clonotype was picked up many times. The J gene is TRBJ2-5, the V gene TRBV12-3 or TRBV12-4, with 12 bases matching TRBD2. Germline trimming cut 5 bases from V and 5 bases from J; bases unmatched to any gene: 9. The CDR3 contains 16 residues. CDR3 nucleotide sequence: TGTGCCAGCAGTGCCCCTAGCGGGGGGGCCTATGAGACCCAGTACTTC. It specifies CASSAPSGGAYETQYF.

This clonotype was observed a handful of times. The chain joins TRBV12-3 or TRBV12-4 to TRBJ2-4; D gene unclear. CDR3 length: 14 residues. V lost 5 bases to trimming and J lost 0 bases, with 8 bases between them. CDR3: CASSTTIAKNIQYF. In DNA, the CDR3 is TGTGCCAGCAGTACAACGATAGCCAAAAACATTCAGTACTTC.

This rearrangement joins TRBV10-1 to TRBJ2-3, with D possibly called TRBD1 or TRBD2 (5 bases each). The CDR3 length is 15 residues. Trimming stripped 3 bases from V and 5 bases from J, with 15 bases between. Looked up from germline, CDR1 is WNHNN and CDR2 is SYGVQD (reference sequence). CDR3 residues: CASSDIGGAVDTQYF. The CDR3 DNA reads as TGCGCCAGCAGTGATATTGGGGGAGCTGTAGATACGCAGTATTTT.